This is a list of T cell receptor beta chains from one sample in a study of CD8+ T cells in alopecia areata. Libraries were prepared by immunoSEQ multiplex PCR; TCRdb keeps only in-frame clonotypes and omits some of them. There are fewer than 150,000 clones in the sample; 50% to 75% occur only once, and under 35% lies in the top ten. Specimen: CD8+ T cells sorted from blood, collected at week 4, from a patient treated with tofacitinib. Every receptor here comes from a human donor with alopecia areata. The CDR3 runs from the conserved cysteine through the conserved F or W. Each record gives: V gene, clone size, D gene, J gene, CDR3 protein, CDR3 DNA. A D gene is named only where the DNA matches it firmly. Size tells how often a clone was seen (once, few, many) or the class of an expanded clone, and some rows leave it out.

V: TRBV29-1
size: .
D: .
J: TRBJ2-2
CDR3: CSVLGGTGELFF
DNA: TGCAGCGTCTTGGGGGGCACCGGGGAGCTGTTTTTT

V: TRBV29-1
size: .
D: .
J: TRBJ2-7
CDR3: CSVATYTYEQYF
DNA: TGCAGCGTTGCCACTTATACCTACGAGCAGTACTTC

V: TRBV11-2
size: .
D: .
J: TRBJ2-3
CDR3: CASSLGGVTSTDTQYF
DNA: TGTGCCAGCAGCTTAGGAGGGGTAACCAGCACAGATACGCAGTATTTT

V: TRBV7-9
size: .
D: TRBD1
J: TRBJ1-1
CDR3: CASSPATGGTEAFF
DNA: TGTGCCAGCAGTCCGGCCACAGGGGGCACTGAAGCTTTCTTT

V: TRBV27
size: .
D: .
J: TRBJ2-6
CDR3: CASSKGGVHLSGANVLTF
DNA: TGTGCCAGCAGCAAAGGTGGGGTGCATCTCTCTGGGGCCAACGTCCTGACTTTC

V: TRBV27
size: .
D: .
J: TRBJ1-6
CDR3: CASSLAGVGSPLHF
DNA: TGTGCCAGCAGTTTGGCCGGAGTGGGGTCACCCCTCCACTTT

V: TRBV4-1
size: .
D: TRBD2
J: TRBJ2-3
CDR3: CASSQIAGGSTDTQYF
DNA: TGCGCCAGCAGCCAAATAGCGGGGGGGAGCACAGATACGCAGTATTTT

V: TRBV7-2
size: .
D: TRBD2
J: TRBJ2-1
CDR3: CASSLEGLELSYNEQFF
DNA: TGTGCCAGCAGCTTAGAGGGACTAGAGTTGTCCTACAATGAGCAGTTCTTC

V: TRBV29-1
size: .
D: TRBD1
J: TRBJ2-7
CDR3: CSVGTGSSHEQYF
DNA: TGCAGCGTTGGGACAGGGTCTTCCCACGAGCAGTACTTC

V: TRBV29-1
size: .
D: .
J: TRBJ2-2
CDR3: CSVEGSGELFF
DNA: TGCAGCGTTGAGGGGAGCGGGGAGCTGTTTTTT

V: TRBV7-9
size: .
D: TRBD2
J: TRBJ2-1
CDR3: CASSSTGGPYNEQFF
DNA: TGTGCCAGCAGCTCAACGGGGGGGCCATACAATGAGCAGTTCTTC

V: TRBV15
size: .
D: .
J: TRBJ2-3
CDR3: CATSTALADTQYF
DNA: TGTGCCACCAGCACAGCTCTCGCAGATACGCAGTATTTT

V: TRBV5-6
size: .
D: .
J: TRBJ2-3
CDR3: CASSPTEGTTDTQYF
DNA: TGTGCCAGCAGCCCTACTGAGGGAACCACAGATACGCAGTATTTT

V: TRBV7-9
size: .
D: .
J: TRBJ2-7
CDR3: CASSSPISYEQYF
DNA: TGTGCCAGCAGTTCCCCGATATCCTACGAGCAGTACTTC

V: TRBV25-1
size: .
D: .
J: TRBJ1-2
CDR3: CASSELFGRGYTF
DNA: TGTGCCAGCAGTGAATTGTTCGGGAGGGGCTACACCTTC

V: TRBV30
size: .
D: .
J: TRBJ2-5
CDR3: CAWSVGHDLQETQYF
DNA: TGTGCCTGGAGTGTTGGACACGACCTCCAAGAGACCCAGTACTTC

V: TRBV7-9
size: once
D: .
J: TRBJ1-6
CDR3: CASSLALPSEGSPLHF
DNA: TGTGCCAGCAGCTTAGCTTTACCGTCGGAGGGATCACCCCTCCACTTT

V: TRBV30
size: .
D: .
J: TRBJ1-1
CDR3: CAWSVSAGLTEAFF
DNA: TGTGCCTGGAGTGTATCGGCAGGGTTAACTGAAGCTTTCTTT

V: TRBV30
size: few
D: TRBD1
J: TRBJ2-1
CDR3: CAWSTGTAYNEQFF
DNA: TGTGCCTGGAGCACCGGGACAGCCTACAATGAGCAGTTCTTC

V: TRBV7-2
size: .
D: TRBD2
J: TRBJ2-3
CDR3: CASSLGSGGPTDTQYF
DNA: TGTGCCAGCAGCTTGGGGAGCGGGGGGCCCACAGATACGCAGTATTTT

V: TRBV29-1
size: few
D: .
J: TRBJ2-3
CDR3: CSVVTGASTDTQYF
DNA: TGCAGCGTTGTGACAGGAGCTAGCACAGATACGCAGTATTTT

V: TRBV6-6
size: .
D: .
J: TRBJ1-1
CDR3: CASSSPGRMNTEAFF
DNA: TGTGCCAGCAGTTCCCCGGGACGGATGAACACTGAAGCTTTCTTT

V: TRBV29-1
size: .
D: TRBD2
J: TRBJ2-7
CDR3: CSVAGGVQGGEQYF
DNA: TGCAGCGTTGCGGGGGGGGTACAGGGCGGCGAGCAGTACTTC

V: TRBV25-1
size: .
D: .
J: TRBJ1-2
CDR3: CASSEGAERAYGYTF
DNA: TGTGCCAGCAGTGAAGGGGCCGAAAGGGCCTATGGCTACACCTTC

V: TRBV4-3
size: .
D: TRBD1
J: TRBJ2-5
CDR3: CASSQETGGAETQYF
DNA: TGCGCCAGCAGCCAGGAGACAGGGGGCGCGGAGACCCAGTACTTC

V: TRBV9
size: few
D: TRBD1
J: TRBJ2-7
CDR3: CASSTQTGKEQYF
DNA: TGTGCCAGCAGCACACAGACAGGGAAAGAGCAGTACTTC

V: TRBV30
size: .
D: .
J: TRBJ1-3
CDR3: CAWQTESSGNTIYF
DNA: TGTGCCTGGCAGACGGAAAGCTCTGGAAACACCATATATTTT

V: TRBV27
size: .
D: .
J: TRBJ1-5
CDR3: CASSLQGRDQPQHF
DNA: TGTGCCAGCAGTTTACAGGGTAGGGATCAGCCCCAGCATTTT

V: TRBV2
size: .
D: TRBD1
J: TRBJ1-5
CDR3: CASSPNRGGNQPQHF
DNA: TGTGCCAGCAGTCCGAACAGGGGCGGCAATCAGCCCCAGCATTTT

V: TRBV29-1
size: few
D: TRBD1
J: TRBJ1-5
CDR3: CSVIDREGNQPQHF
DNA: TGCAGCGTTATTGACAGGGAGGGAAATCAGCCCCAGCATTTT

V: TRBV29-1
size: few
D: .
J: TRBJ2-7
CDR3: CSVVMKGRPYEQYF
DNA: TGCAGCGTTGTAATGAAGGGCAGGCCCTACGAGCAGTACTTC

V: TRBV7-9
size: .
D: .
J: TRBJ2-5
CDR3: CASSLQARQETQYF
DNA: TGTGCCAGCAGCTTACAGGCCCGCCAAGAGACCCAGTACTTC

V: TRBV4-2
size: .
D: TRBD1
J: TRBJ1-2
CDR3: CASSQDWDSVYGYTF
DNA: TGTGCCAGCAGCCAAGATTGGGACAGTGTCTATGGCTACACCTTC

V: TRBV7-2
size: .
D: .
J: TRBJ1-2
CDR3: CASSLNPRQNYGYTF
DNA: TGTGCCAGCAGCTTAAATCCCAGGCAAAACTATGGCTACACCTTC

V: TRBV29-1
size: .
D: TRBD1
J: TRBJ2-1
CDR3: CSVDDAGQGARTEQFF
DNA: TGCAGCGTTGACGACGCGGGACAGGGGGCGCGTACTGAGCAGTTCTTC

V: TRBV30
size: .
D: .
J: TRBJ1-6
CDR3: CAWSVRRYNSPLHF
DNA: TGTGCCTGGAGTGTACGCCGGTATAATTCACCCCTCCACTTT

V: TRBV27
size: .
D: .
J: TRBJ2-5
CDR3: CASKEGWGLAETQYF
DNA: TGTGCCAGCAAGGAGGGTTGGGGCCTAGCAGAGACCCAGTACTTC

V: TRBV30
size: .
D: .
J: TRBJ2-3
CDR3: CAWSASRGLTDTQYF
DNA: TGTGCCTGGAGTGCCTCGCGGGGCCTCACAGATACGCAGTATTTT

V: TRBV4-1
size: .
D: .
J: TRBJ2-7
CDR3: CASSQGLSYEQYF
DNA: TGCGCCAGCAGCCAGGGGCTCTCCTACGAGCAGTACTTC

V: TRBV5-1
size: .
D: TRBD1
J: TRBJ2-7
CDR3: CASSETGEFHEQYF
DNA: TGCGCCAGCAGCGAGACAGGGGAATTCCACGAGCAGTACTTC